Presented here are 7 T cell receptor beta chains from one specimen sequenced in a study of T cell responses to AZD1222 COVID-19 vaccine. The assay was immunoSEQ multiplex PCR, and TCRdb's table has in-frame clones only and misses some. This sample has hundreds of thousands of clones, with approximately 94% found just once. Specimen: peripheral blood, collected on day 0 of MenACWY control vaccination. The receptors were sampled from an adult in good health.

V is TRBV12-3 or TRBV12-4 and J is TRBJ1-2; D is possibly TRBD1 (6 bases). The V gene lost 6 bases and the J gene lost 7 bases, with 12 bases spanning the gap. The CDR3 loop spans 12 amino acids. The CDR3 loop is CASRTGYFGYTF. The CDR3 DNA reads TGTGCCAGCAGAACAGGGTACTTTGGCTACACCTTC.

The rearrangement joins TRBV2 to TRBJ2-5; the D is unclear. Germline V CDR1 and CDR2: SNHLY, FYNNEI. The ends were cut back, 6 bases at V and 1 base at J, with 9 bases in the middle. The CDR3 contains 13 residues. The CDR3: CASRLTVQETQYF. Here the CDR3 DNA reads TGTGCCAGCAGGCTCACGGTCCAAGAGACCCAGTACTTC.

J is TRBJ2-5 and V is TRBV19, with D uncertain. CDR3 length: 14 residues. The V gene lost 7 bases and the J gene lost 5 bases, with 17 bases spanning the gap. Germline V CDR1 and CDR2: LNHDA, SQIVND (reference sequence). The CDR3 nucleotides are TGTGCCAGTAAACCCCTCCCCGGGTGGGAGACCCAGTACTTC. It specifies CASKPLPGWETQYF.

This clone occurred once. This chain connects TRBV28 to TRBJ1-2, with D possibly being TRBD1 (5 bases). CDR1 and CDR2 (germline): MDHEN, SYDVKM. Trimming shortened V by 3 bases and J by 11 bases, and 19 bases separated the two germline ends. There are 14 residues in the CDR3. CDR3 sequence reads: CASSLIQVKLEYTF. In nucleotides, the CDR3 is TGTGCCAGCAGTTTGATACAGGTGAAGTTGGAATACACCTTC.

The chain couples TRBV19 to TRBJ2-5; possibly TRBD1 for D (5 bases). Trimming shortened V by 7 bases and J by 7 bases, and 16 bases separated the two germline ends. In germline, CDR1 is LNHDA, CDR2 SQIVND (reference sequence). The CDR3 totals 13 residues. In nucleotides, the CDR3 is TGTGCCAGTACGGACACACGTCGTGGGACCCAGTACTTC. It codes for CASTDTRRGTQYF.

The chain employs TRBV11-1 and TRBJ1-1, with D perhaps matching TRBD1 (6 bases). The CDR3 sequence is 12 residues long. The V end lost 5 bases, the J end lost 10 bases, and 14 bases lay between the germline ends. Germline-derived CDR1 and CDR2 are SGHAT and FQDESV (reference sequence). CDR3 region: CASSPSGGGAFF. CDR3 coding DNA: TGTGCCAGCAGCCCGAGTGGGGGCGGAGCTTTCTTT.

The rearrangement uses TRBV5-1 and TRBJ2-5; TRBD1 might be the D (6 bases). Germline V gene sequence: CDR1 SGHRS, CDR2 YFSETQ. Trimming shortened V by 1 base and J by 1 base, and 11 bases separated the two germline ends. There are 15 residues in the CDR3. As DNA, the CDR3 is TGCGCCAGCAGCTTGTGGTTGGGGGCCCAAGAGACCCAGTACTTC. Translating gives CASSLWLGAQETQYF.